Included here is one T cell receptor (beta chain) sequence, with context. Its antigen is undetermined. This sample was taken from a study of early T cells in non-severe SARS-CoV-2 infection. Study as a whole: Sequenced bulk RNA came from whole blood that was unsorted, and chains were unpaired.

Unique molecular identifiers were added to individual cDNA molecules. Each CDR3 protein gets one entry after TCRdb re-called the 5' RACE reads with MiXCR. The sample has over 45,000 distinct CDR3 sequences; over 9.5% are singletons. Whole-study findings and limits: VDJdb matching, biased toward anti-spike CD8 responses, missed private and CD4 specificities.

V was cut by 5 bases and J by 0 bases, with 17 bases left in between. This CDR3 spans 17 amino acids. Per germline, CDR1 MNHEY and CDR2 SMNVEV (reference sequence). This clonotype originated in an adult who was a healthcare worker with PCR-confirmed SARS-CoV-2 infection or an uninfected control (not recorded which). The sample comprised whole blood. The chain carries TRBV27 and TRBJ2-1; the D gene is possibly TRBD2 (5 bases). CDR3: CASSHNKLVRSYNEQFF. CDR3 nucleotide sequence: TGTGCCAGCAGTCACAACAAACTAGTGCGCTCCTACAATGAGCAGTTCTTC.